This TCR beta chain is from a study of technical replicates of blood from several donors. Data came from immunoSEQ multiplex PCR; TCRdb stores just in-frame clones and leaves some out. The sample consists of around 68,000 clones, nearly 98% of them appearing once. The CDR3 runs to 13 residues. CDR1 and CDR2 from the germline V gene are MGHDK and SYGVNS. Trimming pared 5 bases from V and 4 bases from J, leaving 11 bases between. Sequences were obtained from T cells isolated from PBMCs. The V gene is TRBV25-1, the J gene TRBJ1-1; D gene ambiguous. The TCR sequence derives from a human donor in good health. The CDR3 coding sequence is TGTGCCAGCAGTCCATTTTTTCCCACTGAAGCTTTCTTT. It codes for CASSPFFPTEAFF.